Below are 32 T cell receptor beta chains sequenced from a single sample in a study of T cells in Graves' hyperthyroidism and ophthalmopathy. Amplification of TCR beta CDR3 regions was performed using RNA transcripts as template. TCR CDR3 regions were first amplified by RT-PCR with HTBI primers. TCRdb independently ran MiXCR on the multiplex PCR reads; one entry per CDR3 protein. The top ten clones hold over 15% of a sample with 500,000 to 600,000 distinct CDR3 sequences, around 42% of them seen once. Source material: peripheral blood or thyroid tissue (not recorded which). These receptors came from an adult woman with Graves' disease, either hyperthyroidism or ophthalmopathy (not recorded which).

A few counts support this clonotype. The chain uses TRBV30 and TRBJ1-5; perhaps TRBD1 as D (5 bases). Germline V gene sequence: CDR1 GTSNPN, CDR2 SVGIG (reference sequence). The ends were cut back, 2 bases at V and 2 bases at J, with 7 bases in the middle. The CDR3 contains 13 residues. Here the CDR3 reads CAWSLGGNQPQHF. The CDR3 DNA reads TGTGCCTGGAGTTTGGGGGGCAATCAGCCCCAGCATTTT.

Comment on this clonotype: The DNA is left out, because the CDR3 cannot be placed on it with certainty; the CDR3 is given as TCRdb lists it. The chain joins TRBV25-1 to TRBJ2-7; the table names TRBD1, a call not compared with the DNA. Per the germline V gene, CDR1 is MGHDK and CDR2 is SYGVNS. Inclusive of both ends, the CDR3 amounts to 15 amino acids. The CDR3 loop is CACSARTGYIYEQYF.

This clonotype was recorded at least ten times. The rearrangement joins TRBV12-3 or TRBV12-4 to TRBJ1-5; TRBD1 might be the D (5 bases). The CDR3 contains 13 residues. Deletions cut 8 bases from V and 4 bases from J, with 12 bases between. The CDR3 here is CASSMTDNQPQHF. The CDR3 DNA reads TGTGCCAGCTCCATGACAGATAATCAGCCCCAGCATTTT.

The chain employs TRBV7-2 and TRBJ2-7; D is possibly TRBD1 (6 bases). Germline CDR1 reads SGHTA; CDR2 reads FQGNSA. V was trimmed by 5 bases and J by 2 bases, leaving 13 bases between them. This CDR3 is built from 14 residues. The CDR3 reads CASSPGQQAYEQYF. CDR3 nucleotide sequence: TGTGCCAGCAGCCCTGGACAGCAAGCCTACGAGCAGTACTTC.

The rearrangement links TRBV7-3 to TRBJ1-2; D is uncertain. The CDR3 loop spans 13 amino acids. Deletions cut 2 bases from V and 5 bases from J, with 9 bases between. The germline CDR1 and CDR2 sequences are SGHTA and FQGTGA. CDR3 sequence reads: CASSLSPMYGYTF. CDR3 coding DNA: TGTGCCAGCAGCTTATCCCCCATGTATGGCTACACCTTC.

The chain combines TRBV10-1 with TRBJ2-3; TRBD1 or TRBD2 may be the D gene (6 bases each). The CDR3 runs to 14 residues. Trimming removed 4 bases from V and 8 bases from J, with 16 bases in between. Looked up from germline, CDR1 is WNHNN and CDR2 is SYGVQD (reference sequence). Written as DNA, the CDR3 is TGCGCCAGCAGTGGGGGGGCCGCGATGGGTACGCAGTATTTT. As protein: CASSGGAAMGTQYF.

The chain is built from TRBV19 and TRBJ1-1, with D possibly being TRBD1 (5 bases). This CDR3 region has 15 residues. V was pared by 6 bases and J by 0 bases, with 14 bases between. Looked up from germline, CDR1 is LNHDA and CDR2 is SQIVND (reference sequence). CDR3 coding DNA: TGTGCCAGTAGCGCAACCCCACAGGTGAACACTGAAGCTTTCTTT. Protein: CASSATPQVNTEAFF.

The rearrangement uses TRBV29-1 and TRBJ2-7; a weak D match, TRBD1 (6 bases). This CDR3 region has 11 residues. Germline V gene sequence: CDR1 SQVTM, CDR2 ANQGSEA. V was cut by 5 bases and J by 4 bases, with 9 bases left in between. CDR3 nucleotide sequence: TGCAGCGTTTCACAGGGTTACGAGCAGTACTTC. Its protein is CSVSQGYEQYF.

V and J are TRBV11-2 and TRBJ1-4, with TRBD1 matching 11 bases. The germline gives CDR1 SGHAT, CDR2 FQNNGV. The CDR3 runs to 15 residues. The ends lost 4 bases at V and 8 bases at J; junction bases unmatched: 6. The CDR3 region has the DNA TGTGCCAGCAGCTCTTCCCGGGACAGGGGGGAAAAACTGTTTTTT. It is translated as CASSSSRDRGEKLFF.

The chain joins TRBV7-8 to TRBJ1-2; D may be TRBD1 (5 bases). The CDR3 loop spans 13 amino acids. CDR1 is SGHVS, CDR2 FQNEAQ, per germline. V was pared by 1 base and J by 9 bases, with 12 bases between. The CDR3 DNA is TGTGCCAGCAGCTTAGGGCAGGGCCCCAGCTACACCTTC. This encodes CASSLGQGPSYTF.

This clonotype was observed many times. The chain combines TRBV7-8 with TRBJ1-1; 7 nucleotides line up with TRBD1. The V segment lost 4 bases and the J segment 7 bases; nucleotides outside the gene matches: 6. This CDR3 has 13 amino acids. Germline V gene lookup returns CDR1 SGHVS and CDR2 FQNEAQ. CDR3 amino acids: CASSSVGTVEAFF. The CDR3 DNA reads as TGTGCCAGCAGCTCGGTCGGGACAGTTGAAGCTTTCTTT.

This clonotype was seen many times. V is TRBV5-8 and J is TRBJ1-3; D is ambiguous. Germline-derived CDR1 and CDR2 are SGHTS and YDEGEE. With 1 base removed from V and 0 bases from J, the gap between germline ends came to 14 bases. The CDR3 runs 17 residues. This CDR3 reads CASSLILSESSGNTIYF. The CDR3 bases are TGTGCCAGCAGCTTGATTTTATCCGAGAGCTCTGGAAACACCATATATTTT.

This clonotype occurred many times. V and J are TRBV6-6 and TRBJ1-1, with a weak D call TRBD1 (5 bases). CDR3 length: 12 amino acids. Trimming left V 2 bases short and J 8 bases short, with 9 bases between. Germline CDR1 and CDR2: MNHNY and SVGAGI (reference sequence). The DNA of the CDR3 is TGTGCCAGCAGTTACGTGGGGACGGAAGCTTTCTTT. It yields the protein CASSYVGTEAFF.

This clonotype was observed a few times. The J gene is TRBJ2-1, the V gene TRBV15; D might be TRBD2 (5 bases). The CDR3 extends over 11 amino acids. V gave up 8 bases and J gave up 13 bases, with 15 bases separating them. Per the germline V gene, CDR1 is LNHNV and CDR2 is YYDKDF (reference sequence). The CDR3 loop reads CATGGRARQFF. CDR3 DNA sequence: TGTGCCACCGGTGGGAGAGCACGACAGTTCTTC.

This clonotype was seen ten or more times. The chain employs TRBV19 and TRBJ1-1, with D possibly matching TRBD1 (5 bases). CDR3 length: 15 residues. Germline V gives CDR1 LNHDA, CDR2 SQIVND (reference sequence). V was clipped by 7 bases and J by 2 bases, with 17 bases between them. For the CDR3, the DNA is TGTGCCAGTAACCCACGGATAGGGGCTAACACTGAAGCTTTCTTT. It encodes CASNPRIGANTEAFF.

This clonotype was seen repeatedly, ten times or more. CDR3 residues: CASSPPQPDRTNTEAFF. CDR3 DNA sequence: TGTGCCAGCAGCCCACCTCAGCCGGACAGAACGAACACTGAAGCTTTCTTT. The chain joins TRBV7-9 to TRBJ1-1; TRBD1 might be the D (6 bases). V was pared by 5 bases and J by 1 base, with 20 bases between. CDR1 and CDR2 (germline): SEHNR, FQNEAQ (reference sequence). The CDR3 is 17 amino acids.

With respect to this clonotype: The junction and the germline gene differ at one end; a read error may be behind it. This chain joins TRBV4-1 and TRBJ2-7; no definite D call. Germline lookup yields CDR1 MGHRA and CDR2 YSYEKL. The CDR3 consists of 15 residues. The CDR3 bases are TGTGCCAGCAGCCAAGCGCCGTCCCCAACCTACGAGCAGTACTTC. Translated, it gives CASSQAPSPTYEQYF.

This clonotype was detected once. This chain links TRBV30 with TRBJ1-4; D gene ambiguous. The CDR3 has 14 residues. CDR1 and CDR2 (germline): GTSNPN, SVGIG (reference sequence). V lost 0 bases to trimming and J lost 6 bases, with 11 bases between them. CDR3 bases: TGTGCCTGGAGTGTTATCCCAACGGATGAAAAACTGTTTTTT. This codes for CAWSVIPTDEKLFF.

This clonotype was seen ten or more times. The J gene is TRBJ2-7, the V gene TRBV7-2; maybe TRBD1 (5 bases). V dropped 5 bases and J dropped 3 bases, with 20 bases sitting between them. In germline, CDR1 is SGHTA, CDR2 FQGNSA. This CDR3 is built from 16 residues. CDR3 region: CASSRVTQGPNYEQYF. The CDR3 DNA reads as TGTGCCAGCAGCCGAGTTACCCAGGGCCCAAACTACGAGCAGTACTTC. Variable domain in full (rest from reference TRBV7-2 and TRBJ2-7): GAGVSQSPSNKVTEKGKDVELRCDPISGHTALYWYRQSLGQGLEFLIYFQGNSAPDKSGLPSDRFSAERTGGSVSTLTIQRTQQEDSAVYLCASSRVTQGPNYEQYFGPGTRLTVT.

The chain has TRBV4-1 and TRBJ2-5, with D possibly matching TRBD2 (6 bases). Trimming took off 0 bases at V and 5 bases at J, with 10 bases between the two ends. CDR3 size: 14 residues. CDR1 is MGHRA and CDR2 is YSYEKL in the germline V gene. The CDR3 spells CASSQDLEGETQYF. DNA for the CDR3: TGCGCCAGCAGCCAAGATCTGGAGGGGGAGACCCAGTACTTC.

The DNA for the CDR3 is TGTGCCATCAGTGCGGGACAGACCAACTACGAGCAGTACTTC. It yields the protein CAISAGQTNYEQYF. The chain joins TRBV10-3 to TRBJ2-7; the match to TRBD1 covers 7 bases. CDR1 is ENHRY and CDR2 is SYGVKD in the germline V gene. The V gene end was trimmed by 4 bases and the J gene end by 3 bases; junction bases not matched to a gene: 6. The CDR3 covers 14 residues.

On this clonotype: The junction shows a germline mismatch at one end, possibly a read error. CDR3 loop: CTSSPGASTEAFF. CDR3 nucleotides: TGCACCAGCAGCCCAGGGGCGAGCACTGAAGCTTTCTTT. The chain couples TRBV5-1 to TRBJ1-1, with D tentatively TRBD1 (6 bases). This CDR3 is 13 amino acids long. Germline V gives CDR1 SGHRS, CDR2 YFSETQ.

The chain joins TRBV12-3 or TRBV12-4 to TRBJ2-2, with D perhaps given as TRBD1 or TRBD2 (5 bases each). The V and J ends lost 7 bases and 8 bases respectively, with 11 bases between them. CDR3 length: 12 amino acids. The CDR3 spells CASNRDAGELFF. The CDR3 DNA reads TGTGCCAGCAACCGGGACGCGGGGGAGCTGTTTTTT.

The rearrangement joins TRBV7-9 to TRBJ1-2; tentatively, D is TRBD1 (6 bases). CDR3 length: 16 residues. The germline V and J ends were trimmed by 5 bases and 2 bases, with 18 bases remaining between them. CDR1 is SEHNR and CDR2 is FQNEAQ in the germline V gene (reference sequence). This CDR3 reads CASSQAAQGWNYGYTF. For the CDR3, the DNA is TGTGCCAGCAGCCAAGCGGCACAGGGTTGGAACTATGGCTACACCTTC.

Comments on this clonotype: One junction end does not reproduce the germline sequence, and a read error may be involved. This chain joins TRBV10-3 and TRBJ2-7; tentative D call: TRBD2 (5 bases). Germline values: CDR1 ENHRY, CDR2 SYGVKD. The CDR3 spans 11 residues. In DNA, the CDR3 is TGTGCCATCATTATGGCCGGGGAGCTGTACTTC. Translated: CAIIMAGELYF.

This clonotype has a count of ten or more. The chain combines TRBV6-5 with TRBJ2-5, with 7 bases matching TRBD1. The J segment lost 5 bases and the V segment lost 5 bases, leaving 11 bases of the junction unmatched. This CDR3 is built from 15 residues. CDR1 MNHEY and CDR2 SVGAGI come from the germline V gene. This CDR3 is CASSPPGTARETQYF. The CDR3 DNA sequence: TGTGCCAGCAGTCCTCCCGGGACAGCCAGGGAGACCCAGTACTTC.

This clonotype was seen more than once but under ten times. V is TRBV2 and J is TRBJ1-2, with 7 nucleotides matching TRBD1. The trim removed 4 bases at V and 6 bases at J, leaving 14 bases unmatched. CDR3 length equals 16 residues. Germline lookup yields CDR1 SNHLY and CDR2 FYNNEI. The CDR3 sequence: CASSATKWTGYNGYTF. Written as DNA, the CDR3 is TGTGCCAGCAGTGCTACAAAGTGGACAGGTTACAATGGCTACACCTTC.

At least ten counts were recorded for this clonotype. The V call is TRBV6-1, the J call TRBJ1-1; D may be TRBD1 (6 bases). Trimming took 2 bases from V and 6 from J, leaving 13 bases between them. The CDR3 covers 14 residues. Germline CDR1 MNHNS, CDR2 SASEGT. This chain's CDR3 is CASSETGLLSEAFF. DNA for the CDR3: TGTGCCAGCAGTGAAACAGGGCTTCTGTCTGAAGCTTTCTTT.

V is TRBV5-1 and J is TRBJ2-3; unclear D gene. This CDR3 contains 13 residues. V was pared by 0 bases and J by 2 bases, with 4 bases between. CDR1 and CDR2 from the germline V gene are SGHRS and YFSETQ. The DNA for the CDR3 is TGCGCCAGCAGCTTGGAATCCACAGATACGCAGTATTTT. Translation gives CASSLESTDTQYF.

The gene calls are TRBV7-3 and TRBJ2-7, with 7 bases that match TRBD2. V dropped 2 bases and J dropped 5; count of bases not matched to a gene: 12. The V gene's germline CDR1 is SGHTA and CDR2 FQGTGA. The CDR3 loop spans 16 amino acids. The CDR3, as DNA: TGTGCCAGCAGCTTATTACCGGGCTCGGGGACTAACGAGCAGTACTTC. The encoded protein is CASSLLPGSGTNEQYF. Drawing the rest from reference TRBV7-3 and TRBJ2-7, the complete variable domain is GAGVSQTPSNKVTEKGKYVELRCDPISGHTALYWYRQSLGQGPEFLIYFQGTGAADDSGLPNDRFFAVRPEGSVSTLKIQRTERGDSAVYLCASSLLPGSGTNEQYFGPGTRLTVT.

The chain recombines TRBV5-1 with TRBJ1-2; 9 bases are a match to TRBD1. Trimming at V came to 4 bases and at J to 10 bases, leaving 11 bases not matched to a gene. Germline V CDR1 and CDR2: SGHRS, YFSETQ. This CDR3 region has 14 residues. As DNA, the CDR3 is TGCGCCAGCAGCCCCCGCCCGGGACAGGGTGACTACACCTTC. Residues: CASSPRPGQGDYTF. The full variable domain, in which reference TRBV5-1 and TRBJ1-2 provide the parts outside the CDR3, is KAGVTQTPRYLIKTRGQQVTLSCSPISGHRSVSWYQQTPGQGLQFLFEYFSETQRNKGNFPGRFSGRQFSNSRSEMNVSTLELGDSALYLCASSPRPGQGDYTFGSGTRLTVV.

The chain joins TRBV15 to TRBJ1-5; D is unresolved. This CDR3 has 15 amino acids. CDR1 is LNHNV and CDR2 is YYDKDF in the germline V gene (reference sequence). The ends were cut back, 1 base at V and 0 bases at J, with 7 bases in the middle. CDR3 coding DNA: TGTGCCACCAGCAGAGGAGACTTTAGCAATCAGCCCCAGCATTTT. Protein sequence: CATSRGDFSNQPQHF. The full variable domain, its missing parts supplied by reference TRBV15 and TRBJ1-5, is DAMVIQNPRYQVTQFGKPVTLSCSQTLNHNVMYWYQQKSSQAPKLLFHYYDKDFNNEADTPDNFQSRRPNTSFCFLDIRSPGLGDTAMYLCATSRGDFSNQPQHFGDGTRLSIL.